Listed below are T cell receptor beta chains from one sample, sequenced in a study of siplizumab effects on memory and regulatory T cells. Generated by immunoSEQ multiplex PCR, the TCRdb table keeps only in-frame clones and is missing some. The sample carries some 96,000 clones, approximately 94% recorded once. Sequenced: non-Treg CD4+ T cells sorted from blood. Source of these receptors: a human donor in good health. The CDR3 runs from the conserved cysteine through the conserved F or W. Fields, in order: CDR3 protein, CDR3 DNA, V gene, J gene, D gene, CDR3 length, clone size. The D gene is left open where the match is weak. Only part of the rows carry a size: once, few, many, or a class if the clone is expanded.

CDR3aa: CASSQDPDTSGANVLTF
CDR3nt: TGTGCCAGCAGCCAAGATCCCGACACCTCTGGGGCCAACGTCCTGACTTTC
v_gene: TRBV4-2
j_gene: TRBJ2-6
d_gene: NA
len: 17
abundance: once

CDR3aa: CASSLAGVFHEQYF
CDR3nt: TGTGCCAGCAGCTTAGCGGGAGTCTTCCACGAGCAGTACTTC
v_gene: TRBV5-6
j_gene: TRBJ2-7
d_gene: TRBD2
len: 14
abundance: few

CDR3aa: CATSWEENTEAFF
CDR3nt: TGTGCCACCAGCTGGGAAGAGAACACTGAAGCTTTCTTT
v_gene: TRBV15
j_gene: TRBJ1-1
d_gene: NA
len: 13
abundance: NA

CDR3aa: CASSSRGTRKTAGELFF
CDR3nt: TGCGCCAGCAGCTCTCGCGGGACAAGAAAGACTGCGGGGGAGCTGTTTTTT
v_gene: TRBV4-1
j_gene: TRBJ2-2
d_gene: NA
len: 17
abundance: NA

CDR3aa: CASAPGLAGWETQYF
CDR3nt: TGCGCCAGCGCGCCGGGACTAGCGGGATGGGAGACCCAGTACTTC
v_gene: TRBV5-1
j_gene: TRBJ2-5
d_gene: TRBD2
len: 15
abundance: NA

CDR3aa: CASSPSFLQTNTEAFF
CDR3nt: TGCGCCAGCAGCCCCAGTTTTTTACAGACGAACACTGAAGCTTTCTTT
v_gene: TRBV5-1
j_gene: TRBJ1-1
d_gene: NA
len: 16
abundance: once

CDR3aa: CASSKTGGMNTEAFF
CDR3nt: TGTGCCAGCAGCAAGACCGGGGGCATGAACACTGAAGCTTTCTTT
v_gene: TRBV7-2
j_gene: TRBJ1-1
d_gene: NA
len: 15
abundance: NA

CDR3aa: CASSDSRNRFNEQFF
CDR3nt: TGTGCCAGCAGTGACTCTCGGAACCGCTTCAATGAGCAGTTCTTC
v_gene: TRBV6-4
j_gene: TRBJ2-1
d_gene: NA
len: 15
abundance: NA

CDR3aa: CASRGTGSNEQYF
CDR3nt: TGTGCCAGCAGGGGGACAGGGTCCAACGAGCAGTACTTC
v_gene: TRBV6-6
j_gene: TRBJ2-7
d_gene: TRBD1
len: 13
abundance: NA

CDR3aa: CASSFGGLAGGTGELFF
CDR3nt: TGTGCCAGCAGCTTCGGTGGGCTAGCGGGAGGGACCGGGGAGCTGTTTTTT
v_gene: TRBV5-4
j_gene: TRBJ2-2
d_gene: TRBD2
len: 17
abundance: NA

CDR3aa: CAWSGGVGQPQHF
CDR3nt: TGTGCCTGGAGTGGAGGGGTTGGTCAGCCCCAGCATTTT
v_gene: TRBV30
j_gene: TRBJ1-5
d_gene: NA
len: 13
abundance: few

CDR3aa: CASSLEGSGANVLTF
CDR3nt: TGTGCCAGCAGTTTGGAAGGGTCGGGGGCCAACGTCCTGACTTTC
v_gene: TRBV28
j_gene: TRBJ2-6
d_gene: NA
len: 15
abundance: NA

CDR3aa: CASIGFQRSWEDYEQYF
CDR3nt: TGTGCCAGCATCGGATTTCAGCGGTCCTGGGAAGACTACGAGCAGTACTTC
v_gene: TRBV2
j_gene: TRBJ2-7
d_gene: NA
len: 17
abundance: NA

CDR3aa: CASSFVRGTDTQYF
CDR3nt: TGTGCCAGCAGTTTTGTTCGGGGCACAGATACGCAGTATTTT
v_gene: TRBV27
j_gene: TRBJ2-3
d_gene: NA
len: 14
abundance: NA

CDR3aa: CASMGQPRTQYF
CDR3nt: TGTGCCAGCATGGGTCAGCCGCGCACCCAGTACTTC
v_gene: TRBV7-2
j_gene: TRBJ2-5
d_gene: NA
len: 12
abundance: NA

CDR3aa: CASSIMTGNYEQYF
CDR3nt: TGTGCCAGCAGTATCATGACAGGGAACTACGAGCAGTACTTC
v_gene: TRBV6-1
j_gene: TRBJ2-7
d_gene: TRBD1
len: 14
abundance: NA

CDR3aa: CASGDYTDTQYF
CDR3nt: TGTGCCAGCGGGGACTACACAGATACGCAGTATTTT
v_gene: TRBV2
j_gene: TRBJ2-3
d_gene: TRBD2
len: 12
abundance: NA

CDR3aa: CAISAYSSYEQYF
CDR3nt: TGTGCCATCAGTGCTTACAGTTCCTACGAGCAGTACTTC
v_gene: TRBV10-3
j_gene: TRBJ2-7
d_gene: NA
len: 13
abundance: NA

CDR3aa: CASSISGQLRGNQPQHF
CDR3nt: TGTGCCAGTAGTATATCGGGGCAGCTTCGGGGCAATCAGCCCCAGCATTTT
v_gene: TRBV19
j_gene: TRBJ1-5
d_gene: NA
len: 17
abundance: NA

CDR3aa: CASSRQPKTSGSSETQYF
CDR3nt: TGTGCCAGCAGCCGCCAACCGAAGACTAGCGGGAGCTCAGAGACCCAGTACTTC
v_gene: TRBV5-4
j_gene: TRBJ2-5
d_gene: TRBD2
len: 18
abundance: NA

CDR3aa: CASNWGRSEAFF
CDR3nt: TGTGCCAGTAATTGGGGGCGGTCTGAAGCTTTCTTT
v_gene: TRBV19
j_gene: TRBJ1-1
d_gene: NA
len: 12
abundance: NA

CDR3aa: CASSLSSYNSPLHF
CDR3nt: TGTGCCAGCAGCCTCAGCTCCTATAATTCACCCCTCCACTTT
v_gene: TRBV7-8
j_gene: TRBJ1-6
d_gene: NA
len: 14
abundance: NA

CDR3aa: CSVLAVSYEQYF
CDR3nt: TGCAGCGTTTTGGCGGTATCCTACGAGCAGTACTTC
v_gene: TRBV29-1
j_gene: TRBJ2-7
d_gene: NA
len: 12
abundance: NA

CDR3aa: CASSSESGVVYEQYF
CDR3nt: TGTGCCAGCAGCTCCGAATCAGGCGTCGTCTACGAGCAGTACTTC
v_gene: TRBV7-8
j_gene: TRBJ2-7
d_gene: NA
len: 15
abundance: once

CDR3aa: CASSPTGVGTDTQYF
CDR3nt: TGTGCCAGCAGTCCCACGGGCGTGGGCACAGATACGCAGTATTTT
v_gene: TRBV25-1
j_gene: TRBJ2-3
d_gene: NA
len: 15
abundance: NA

CDR3aa: CASSSLASTDTQYF
CDR3nt: TGTGCCAGCAGCTCCCTAGCGAGCACAGATACGCAGTATTTT
v_gene: TRBV7-2
j_gene: TRBJ2-3
d_gene: NA
len: 14
abundance: NA

CDR3aa: CASSPTAGYEQYF
CDR3nt: TGTGCCAGCAGCCCCACGGCAGGCTACGAGCAGTACTTC
v_gene: TRBV7-2
j_gene: TRBJ2-7
d_gene: NA
len: 13
abundance: NA

CDR3aa: CASSSLAGGIYNEQFF
CDR3nt: TGTGCCAGCAGCTCGTTAGCGGGAGGAATCTACAATGAGCAGTTCTTC
v_gene: TRBV5-4
j_gene: TRBJ2-1
d_gene: TRBD2
len: 16
abundance: NA

CDR3aa: CASSSGHINQPQHF
CDR3nt: TGTGCCAGCAGCTCGGGACACATAAATCAGCCCCAGCATTTT
v_gene: TRBV11-2
j_gene: TRBJ1-5
d_gene: NA
len: 14
abundance: NA

CDR3aa: CASSRDRAAEKLFF
CDR3nt: TGTGCCAGCAGTCGGGACAGGGCTGCCGAAAAACTGTTTTTT
v_gene: TRBV2
j_gene: TRBJ1-4
d_gene: TRBD1
len: 14
abundance: NA

CDR3aa: CASSVEQGADYGYTF
CDR3nt: TGTGCCAGCAGTGTGGAACAGGGGGCAGACTATGGCTACACCTTC
v_gene: TRBV2
j_gene: TRBJ1-2
d_gene: TRBD1
len: 15
abundance: NA

CDR3aa: CASRSRQGAASVDTDTQYF
CDR3nt: TGTGCCAGTAGATCACGACAGGGGGCGGCTAGCGTGGACACAGATACGCAGTATTTT
v_gene: TRBV19
j_gene: TRBJ2-3
d_gene: TRBD1
len: 19
abundance: NA

CDR3aa: CARGSGSTDTQYF
CDR3nt: TGTGCCAGAGGGAGCGGGAGTACAGATACGCAGTATTTT
v_gene: TRBV2
j_gene: TRBJ2-3
d_gene: TRBD2
len: 13
abundance: NA

CDR3aa: CASSVDPFLHRAKNIQYF
CDR3nt: TGTGCCAGCAGCGTAGACCCATTCTTACACCGGGCCAAAAACATTCAGTACTTC
v_gene: TRBV9
j_gene: TRBJ2-4
d_gene: NA
len: 18
abundance: NA

CDR3aa: CATSRDGGSGEQFF
CDR3nt: TGTGCCACCAGCAGAGATGGCGGGAGTGGTGAGCAGTTCTTC
v_gene: TRBV15
j_gene: TRBJ2-1
d_gene: TRBD2
len: 14
abundance: NA

CDR3aa: CASSEDRGYEQYF
CDR3nt: TGTGCCAGCAGTGAGGACAGGGGCTACGAGCAGTACTTC
v_gene: TRBV6-1
j_gene: TRBJ2-7
d_gene: TRBD1
len: 13
abundance: NA

CDR3aa: CASSSTSRGSHQHF
CDR3nt: TGTGCCAGCAGTTCGACAAGCCGGGGCAGCCACCAGCATTTT
v_gene: TRBV28
j_gene: TRBJ1-5
d_gene: NA
len: 14
abundance: NA

CDR3aa: CASGPTTAPGGYTF
CDR3nt: TGTGCTAGTGGCCCTACGACGGCTCCCGGGGGCTACACCTTC
v_gene: TRBV12-5
j_gene: TRBJ1-2
d_gene: NA
len: 14
abundance: NA

CDR3aa: CASSYRDRVSNQPQHF
CDR3nt: TGTGCCAGCAGCTACCGGGACAGGGTGAGCAATCAGCCCCAGCATTTT
v_gene: TRBV7-9
j_gene: TRBJ1-5
d_gene: TRBD1
len: 16
abundance: NA

CDR3aa: CASSLVGGGTGELFF
CDR3nt: TGCGCCAGCAGCTTGGTAGGAGGCGGGACCGGGGAGCTGTTTTTT
v_gene: TRBV5-1
j_gene: TRBJ2-2
d_gene: NA
len: 15
abundance: NA

CDR3aa: CASSLSGTGELFF
CDR3nt: TGTGCCAGCAGTTTATCAGGGACCGGGGAGCTGTTTTTT
v_gene: TRBV28
j_gene: TRBJ2-2
d_gene: NA
len: 13
abundance: once

CDR3aa: CASSLGQGIFQPQHF
CDR3nt: TGTGCCAGCAGCTTAGGACAGGGAATCTTTCAGCCCCAGCATTTT
v_gene: TRBV5-6
j_gene: TRBJ1-5
d_gene: TRBD1
len: 15
abundance: NA

CDR3aa: CASSYTGQGYGYTF
CDR3nt: TGTGCCAGCAGTTACACGGGACAGGGGTATGGCTACACCTTC
v_gene: TRBV6-6
j_gene: TRBJ1-2
d_gene: TRBD1
len: 14
abundance: NA

CDR3aa: CASSIGGGVYEQYF
CDR3nt: TGTGCCAGTAGTATAGGAGGCGGGGTGTACGAGCAGTACTTC
v_gene: TRBV19
j_gene: TRBJ2-7
d_gene: NA
len: 14
abundance: NA

CDR3aa: CASSIAPRGKWPEAFF
CDR3nt: TGTGCCAGTAGTATAGCCCCGAGGGGGAAATGGCCTGAAGCTTTCTTT
v_gene: TRBV19
j_gene: TRBJ1-1
d_gene: NA
len: 16
abundance: NA

CDR3aa: CASTPGGQYEQYF
CDR3nt: TGCGCCAGCACCCCGGGGGGCCAATACGAGCAGTACTTC
v_gene: TRBV5-1
j_gene: TRBJ2-7
d_gene: NA
len: 13
abundance: NA

CDR3aa: CASSTKGTRRDYEQYF
CDR3nt: TGTGCCAGTAGTACCAAGGGCACTCGCCGAGACTACGAGCAGTACTTC
v_gene: TRBV19
j_gene: TRBJ2-7
d_gene: NA
len: 16
abundance: NA

CDR3aa: CASSLGDRSNEKLFF
CDR3nt: TGTGCCAGCAGCTTAGGGGACAGGTCGAATGAAAAACTGTTTTTT
v_gene: TRBV7-9
j_gene: TRBJ1-4
d_gene: TRBD1
len: 15
abundance: NA

CDR3aa: CASSTGYSNQPQHF
CDR3nt: TGTGCCAGCAGTACAGGTTATAGCAATCAGCCCCAGCATTTT
v_gene: TRBV2
j_gene: TRBJ1-5
d_gene: NA
len: 14
abundance: NA

CDR3aa: CASSPERTNEKLFF
CDR3nt: TGTGCCAGCTCACCGGAGAGAACTAATGAAAAACTGTTTTTT
v_gene: TRBV18
j_gene: TRBJ1-4
d_gene: NA
len: 14
abundance: NA

CDR3aa: CASSLGSGFSYNEQFF
CDR3nt: TGTGCCAGCAGCTTAGGTAGCGGGTTCTCCTACAATGAGCAGTTCTTC
v_gene: TRBV11-2
j_gene: TRBJ2-1
d_gene: TRBD2
len: 16
abundance: NA

CDR3aa: CASSSDGYTNYGYTF
CDR3nt: TGTGCCAGCAGTTCGGACGGATATACTAACTATGGCTACACCTTC
v_gene: TRBV28
j_gene: TRBJ1-2
d_gene: NA
len: 15
abundance: NA

CDR3aa: CASSLTSRVGDTEAFF
CDR3nt: TGTGCCAGCAGCTTAACCTCGAGAGTTGGGGACACTGAAGCTTTCTTT
v_gene: TRBV7-3
j_gene: TRBJ1-1
d_gene: NA
len: 16
abundance: NA

CDR3aa: CASTQGAAYEQYF
CDR3nt: TGTGCCAGCACACAGGGGGCTGCCTACGAGCAGTACTTC
v_gene: TRBV7-6
j_gene: TRBJ2-7
d_gene: TRBD1
len: 13
abundance: NA

CDR3aa: CASSLGTSGRSEQFF
CDR3nt: TGTGCCAGCTCTCTCGGGACTAGCGGGAGAAGTGAGCAGTTCTTC
v_gene: TRBV18
j_gene: TRBJ2-1
d_gene: TRBD2
len: 15
abundance: NA

CDR3aa: CASSGQGHNSYEQYF
CDR3nt: TGTGCCAGCTCAGGACAGGGGCACAACTCCTACGAGCAGTACTTC
v_gene: TRBV18
j_gene: TRBJ2-7
d_gene: TRBD1
len: 15
abundance: NA

CDR3aa: CASSSIGVGTPLF
CDR3nt: TGTGCCAGCAGCTCGATCGGTGTCGGGACGCCACTCTTC
v_gene: TRBV7-2
j_gene: TRBJ2-4
d_gene: NA
len: 13
abundance: NA

CDR3aa: CASSASKGKRASGRAPPETQYF
CDR3nt: TGTGCCAGCAGCGCCTCGAAAGGGAAGAGGGCTAGCGGGAGGGCCCCCCCAGAGACCCAGTACTTC
v_gene: TRBV9
j_gene: TRBJ2-5
d_gene: TRBD2
len: 22
abundance: NA

CDR3aa: CAWSVEAANEQFF
CDR3nt: TGTGCCTGGAGTGTTGAGGCGGCGAATGAGCAGTTCTTC
v_gene: TRBV30
j_gene: TRBJ2-1
d_gene: NA
len: 13
abundance: NA

CDR3aa: CASSEGPYNEQFF
CDR3nt: TGTGCCAGCAGTGAAGGGCCATACAATGAGCAGTTCTTC
v_gene: TRBV2
j_gene: TRBJ2-1
d_gene: NA
len: 13
abundance: NA